One sample yielded the 23 T cell receptor beta chains listed below, sequenced in a study of shared clonotypes between healthy human individuals. Data came from immunoSEQ multiplex PCR; TCRdb stores just in-frame clones and leaves some out. This table holds about a million clones, around three quarters found once. Sequenced material: memory CD4+ T cells from PBMCs. Subset here: CD45RA-negative fraction. The receptors were gathered from a man younger than 30 in good health. Some clones in this sample may be carry-over from other donors' samples.

This sequence joins TRBV10-3 and TRBJ2-4; D may be TRBD1 (6 bases). V lost 2 bases and J lost 7, with 21 bases in between. Per germline, CDR1 ENHRY and CDR2 SYGVKD. The CDR3 totals 17 residues. As DNA, the CDR3 is TGTGCCATCAGTGAGCGCTATACAGGGATCGGGTCGAACATTCAGTACTTC. It translates to CAISERYTGIGSNIQYF.

The V and J genes are TRBV6-5 and TRBJ1-5; unclear D gene. The V and J ends lost 5 bases and 4 bases respectively, with 15 bases between them. Germline CDR1 and CDR2: MNHEY and SVGAGI. This CDR3 has 15 residues. The DNA of the CDR3 is TGTGCCAGCAGTATTCGTGAGGAACAGAATCAGCCCCAGCATTTT. This encodes CASSIREEQNQPQHF.

The genes are TRBV28 and TRBJ2-3; 12 nucleotides line up with TRBD2. V was clipped by 5 bases and J by 3 bases; unmatched bases: 6. Germline lookup yields CDR1 MDHEN and CDR2 SYDVKM. The CDR3 is 16 amino acids. CDR3 sequence (DNA): TGTGCCAGCAGTAGAGCGGGACTAGCGGGTACAGATACGCAGTATTTT. As protein: CASSRAGLAGTDTQYF.

About this clone itself: Compared with germline, one end of the junction differs, possibly owing to a read error. The rearrangement uses TRBV30 and TRBJ2-5; no reliable D call. The germline gives CDR1 GTSNPN, CDR2 SVGIG (reference sequence). The CDR3 is made up of 13 amino acids. The CDR3 loop is CAWNRVLQETQHF. CDR3 DNA: TGTGCCTGGAATAGAGTCCTTCAAGAGACCCAGCACTTC.

Comment on this clone: This sample includes further DNA sequences coding for the same CDR3. The chain is built from TRBV28 and TRBJ2-3; D call uncertain. The CDR3 has 11 amino acids. Trimming left V 6 bases short and J 3 bases short, with 4 bases between. Germline assignment: CDR1 MDHEN and CDR2 SYDVKM. The chain's CDR3 is CASRQTDTQYF. DNA of the CDR3: TGTGCCAGCAGACAAACAGATACGCAGTATTTT.

The chain couples TRBV28 to TRBJ2-1, with TRBD1 matching 12 bases. The CDR3 has 15 amino acids. CDR1 is MDHEN, CDR2 SYDVKM, per germline. J was trimmed by 9 bases and V by 2 bases; bases with no gene match: 5. CDR3 DNA: TGTGCCAGCAGTTTAGGGGGGACAGGGGGCACTGAGCAGTTCTTC. Protein sequence: CASSLGGTGGTEQFF. Full variable domain (remainder filled in from reference TRBV28 and TRBJ2-1): DVKVTQSSRYLVKRTGEKVFLECVQDMDHENMFWYRQDPGLGLRLIYFSYDVKMKEKGDIPEGYSVSREKKERFSLILESASTNQTSMYLCASSLGGTGGTEQFFGPGTRLTVL.

The J gene is TRBJ2-7, the V gene TRBV19; the D is unclear. Deletions cut 4 bases from V and 1 base from J, with 11 bases between. Per germline, CDR1 LNHDA and CDR2 SQIVND (reference sequence). The length of the CDR3 is 14 residues. The CDR3 spells CASSTSGNSYEQYF. The CDR3 DNA reads as TGTGCCAGTAGTACTTCTGGGAATTCCTACGAGCAGTACTTC.

This sequence joins TRBV6-4 and TRBJ2-1, with D possibly being TRBD2 (6 bases). The CDR3 contains 13 residues. V was clipped by 8 bases and J by 9 bases, with 17 bases between them. The germline V gene encodes CDR1 MRHNA and CDR2 SNTAGT. DNA of the CDR3: TGTGCCAGCGGAGGGGAGTACAACGGTGAGCAGTTCTTC. It yields the protein CASGGEYNGEQFF.

This clone was picked up a small number of times. This rearrangement joins TRBV5-1 to TRBJ1-6; tentative D call: TRBD1 (5 bases). Germline CDR1 SGHRS, CDR2 YFSETQ. The CDR3 is 15 residues long. V lost 4 bases and J lost 7, with 15 bases in between. The CDR3 DNA reads as TGCGCCAGCAGCCCCTCCCCGGGGGAAAATTCACCCCTCCACTTT. This codes for CASSPSPGENSPLHF.

The V and J genes are TRBV4-3 and TRBJ2-3; D is uncertain. The CDR3 totals 15 residues. Trimming removed 0 bases from V and 4 bases from J, with 11 bases in between. Germline values: CDR1 LGHNA, CDR2 YSLEER. Here the CDR3 reads CASSQDPSSADTQYF. DNA for the CDR3: TGCGCCAGCAGCCAAGATCCTTCCTCAGCAGATACGCAGTATTTT.

Only one count was recorded for this clone. This chain connects TRBV27 to TRBJ1-3; TRBD1 matches 9 bases. Germline V gene data show CDR1 as MNHEY and CDR2 as SMNVEV (reference sequence). Germline trimming cut 3 bases from V and 4 bases from J; bases unmatched to any gene: 4. This CDR3 region has 15 residues. The CDR3 sequence is CASSFTGTGGNTIYF. The CDR3 DNA follows: TGTGCCAGCAGTTTTACAGGGACAGGGGGAAACACCATATATTTT.

In the case of this clone: Within the sample, other DNA sequences also encode this same CDR3. The CDR3 is CASSLRVGAGNTIYF. DNA of the CDR3: TGTGCCAGCAGTTTGAGGGTTGGTGCTGGAAACACCATATATTTT. The chain recombines TRBV28 with TRBJ1-3, with D hard to call. The length of the CDR3 is 15 residues. V was shortened by 3 bases and J by 2 bases, with 11 bases between the two germline ends. The germline CDR1 and CDR2 sequences are MDHEN and SYDVKM. The variable domain in full, with the rest retrieved from reference TRBV28 and TRBJ1-3, is DVKVTQSSRYLVKRTGEKVFLECVQDMDHENMFWYRQDPGLGLRLIYFSYDVKMKEKGDIPEGYSVSREKKERFSLILESASTNQTSMYLCASSLRVGAGNTIYFGEGSWLTVV.

This clone has only one observation. At the DNA level, this CDR3 is encoded by other sequences in the same sample as well. The chain uses TRBV28 and TRBJ2-7; no definite D call. This CDR3 has 13 residues. Per the germline V gene, CDR1 is MDHEN and CDR2 is SYDVKM. V was clipped by 3 bases and J by 2 bases, with 8 bases between them. In DNA form, the CDR3 reads TGTGCCAGCAGTTTGGCCGGTCCCTACGAGCAGTACTTC. Translating gives CASSLAGPYEQYF.

This clone came up once. The genes are TRBV4-1 and TRBJ1-2; D ambiguous. This CDR3 is built from 13 residues. Trimming left V 4 bases short and J 0 bases short, with 6 bases between. Germline V gene sequence: CDR1 MGHRA, CDR2 YSYEKL. The CDR3 region is CASSPRANYGYTF. The CDR3 region has the DNA TGCGCCAGCAGCCCCAGAGCTAACTATGGCTACACCTTC.

The J gene is TRBJ1-2, the V gene TRBV6-5; D is possibly TRBD1 (6 bases). The CDR3 is 14 residues long. The V and J ends lost 6 bases and 4 bases respectively, with 15 bases between them. Germline CDR1 and CDR2: MNHEY and SVGAGI. CDR3 amino acids: CASSRSGELYGYTF. The CDR3 nucleotides are TGTGCCAGCAGCCGTTCAGGGGAACTCTATGGCTACACCTTC.

This clone appeared a few times. The genes are TRBV6-1 and TRBJ1-5, with D possibly matching TRBD1 (6 bases). CDR1 and CDR2 (germline): MNHNS, SASEGT. Trimming removed 6 bases from V and 10 bases from J, with 10 bases in between. CDR3 length equals 11 residues. The CDR3 protein is CASSNRDPQHF. The DNA for the CDR3 is TGTGCCAGCAGCAACAGGGACCCCCAGCATTTT.

The V gene is TRBV7-2, the J gene TRBJ2-1; D is undetermined. CDR3 length: 12 residues. Germline CDR1 is SGHTA and CDR2 is FQGNSA. The V end was cut by 3 bases, the J end by 9 bases, with 9 bases between. The CDR3 DNA is TGTGCCAGCAGCTTCCCTGGAGCTGAGCAGTTCTTC. As protein: CASSFPGAEQFF.

This sequence joins TRBV28 and TRBJ1-5; no firm D call. The V end lost 1 base, the J end lost 0 bases, and 13 bases lay between the germline ends. The CDR3 has 17 residues. Germline V gene lookup returns CDR1 MDHEN and CDR2 SYDVKM. CDR3 DNA: TGTGCCAGCAGTTTATACGGGGTTCCGGGTAGCAATCAGCCCCAGCATTTT. This translates into CASSLYGVPGSNQPQHF.

V usage is TRBV7-9 and J usage is TRBJ2-7, with TRBD1 matching 7 bases. There are 11 residues in the CDR3. V shed 3 bases, J shed 9 bases, and the junction held 2 bases outside the gene matches. The germline V gene encodes CDR1 SEHNR and CDR2 FQNEAQ (reference sequence). As DNA, the CDR3 is TGTGCCAGCAGCTTGGGACAGATGCAGTACTTC. Its protein is CASSLGQMQYF. The complete variable domain, with remaining parts taken from reference TRBV7-9 and TRBJ2-7, reads DTGVSQNPRHKITKRGQNVTFRCDPISEHNRLYWYRQTLGQGPEFLTYFQNEAQLEKSRLLSDRFSAERPKGSFSTLEIQRTEQGDSAMYLCASSLGQMQYFGPGTRLTVT.

This clone turned up a few times. The sample carries other DNA sequences with the same CDR3. The chain employs TRBV6-5 and TRBJ2-1; 14 nucleotides agree with TRBD2. The CDR3 contains 14 residues. V was clipped by 6 bases and J by 8 bases; unmatched bases: 3. CDR1 is MNHEY and CDR2 is SVGAGI in the germline V gene. CDR3 sequence reads: CASRTSGRVDEQFF. The CDR3 bases are TGTGCCAGCAGGACTAGCGGGAGGGTCGATGAGCAGTTCTTC.

About this clone: Other DNA sequences in this sample translate to the same CDR3. This chain connects TRBV10-3 to TRBJ1-5; a possible D gene is TRBD1 (5 bases). The CDR3 has 13 amino acids. Germline V gene sequence: CDR1 ENHRY, CDR2 SYGVKD. The V and J ends lost 3 bases and 4 bases respectively, with 7 bases between them. The DNA for the CDR3 is TGTGCCATCAGTGATAGGGGTAATCAGCCCCAGCATTTT. Protein: CAISDRGNQPQHF.

As concerns this clone: This specimen includes other DNA sequences encoding the same CDR3. The chain couples TRBV28 to TRBJ2-7, with a possible D match to TRBD1 (5 bases). The CDR3 contains 13 residues. Trimming removed 2 bases at V and 3 bases at J, with 8 bases between. Germline CDR1 reads MDHEN; CDR2 reads SYDVKM. The CDR3 DNA reads TGTGCCAGCAGTTTACCTAGGGGCTACGAGCAGTACTTC. Its protein product is CASSLPRGYEQYF.

This clone has a handful of counts. The CDR3 region has the DNA TGTGCCACTACAAAGGTCGGTCAAGAGACCCAGTACTTC. As protein: CATTKVGQETQYF. The V and J genes are TRBV27 and TRBJ2-5; no reliable D call. The CDR3 contains 13 residues. V lost 10 bases and J lost 2, with 14 bases in between. Germline CDR1 is MNHEY and CDR2 is SMNVEV (reference sequence).